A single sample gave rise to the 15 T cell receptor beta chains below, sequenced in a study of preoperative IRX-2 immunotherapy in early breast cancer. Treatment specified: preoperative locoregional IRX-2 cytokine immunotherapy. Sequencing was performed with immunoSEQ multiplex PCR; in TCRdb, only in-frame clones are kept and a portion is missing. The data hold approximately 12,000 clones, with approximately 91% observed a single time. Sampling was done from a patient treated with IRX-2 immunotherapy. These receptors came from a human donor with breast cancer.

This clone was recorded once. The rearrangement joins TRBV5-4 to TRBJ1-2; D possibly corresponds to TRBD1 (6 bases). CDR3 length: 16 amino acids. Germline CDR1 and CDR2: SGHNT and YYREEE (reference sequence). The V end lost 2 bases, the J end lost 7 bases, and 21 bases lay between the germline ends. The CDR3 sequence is CASSFGGGGSDIGYTF. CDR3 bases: TGTGCCAGCAGCTTCGGCGGGGGGGGCTCCGACATTGGCTACACCTTC. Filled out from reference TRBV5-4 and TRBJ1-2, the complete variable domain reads ETGVTQSPTHLIKTRGQQVTLRCSSQSGHNTVSWYQQALGQGPQFIFQYYREEENGRGNFPPRFSGLQFPNYSSELNVNALELDDSALYLCASSFGGGGSDIGYTFGSGTRLTVV.

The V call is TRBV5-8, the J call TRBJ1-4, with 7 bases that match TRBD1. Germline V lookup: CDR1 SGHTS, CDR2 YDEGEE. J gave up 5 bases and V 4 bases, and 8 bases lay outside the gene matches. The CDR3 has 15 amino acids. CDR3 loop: CASSHLNRGNEKLFF. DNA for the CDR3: TGTGCCAGCAGCCATCTAAACAGGGGAAATGAAAAACTGTTTTTT.

CDR3 protein: CASSPRTGGYEQYF. The CDR3 DNA reads as TGCGCCAGCAGCCCCCGGACAGGGGGGTACGAGCAGTACTTC. The chain is built from TRBV4-1 and TRBJ2-7, with 10 nucleotides matching TRBD1. Germline trimming cut 4 bases from V and 4 bases from J; bases unmatched to any gene: 4. Germline CDR1 reads MGHRA; CDR2 reads YSYEKL. The CDR3 sequence is 14 residues long.

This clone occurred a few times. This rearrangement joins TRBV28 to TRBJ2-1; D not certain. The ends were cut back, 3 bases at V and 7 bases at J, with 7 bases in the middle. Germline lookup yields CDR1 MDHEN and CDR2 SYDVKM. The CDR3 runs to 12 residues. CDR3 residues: CASSFGVNEQFF. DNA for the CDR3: TGTGCCAGCAGTTTTGGAGTTAATGAGCAGTTCTTC.

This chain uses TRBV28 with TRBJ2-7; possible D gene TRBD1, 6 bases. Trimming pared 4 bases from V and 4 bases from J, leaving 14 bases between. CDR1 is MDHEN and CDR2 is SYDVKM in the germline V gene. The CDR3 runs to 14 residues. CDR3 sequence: CASSWGRGLYEQYF. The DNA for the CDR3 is TGTGCCAGCAGTTGGGGCAGGGGTCTATACGAGCAGTACTTC.

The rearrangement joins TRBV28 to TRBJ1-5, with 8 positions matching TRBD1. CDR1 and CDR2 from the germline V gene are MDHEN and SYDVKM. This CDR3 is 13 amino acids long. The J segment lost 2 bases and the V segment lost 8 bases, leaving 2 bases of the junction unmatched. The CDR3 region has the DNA TGTGCCAGCCAGGGGGCTGGCAATCAGCCCCAGCATTTT. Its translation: CASQGAGNQPQHF.

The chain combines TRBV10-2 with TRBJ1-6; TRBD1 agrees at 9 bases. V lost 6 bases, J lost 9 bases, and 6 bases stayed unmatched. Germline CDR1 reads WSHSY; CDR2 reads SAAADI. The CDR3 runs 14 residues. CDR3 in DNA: TGCGCCAGCAGCCCGGACAGGGGACTTTCACCCCTCCACTTT. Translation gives CASSPDRGLSPLHF.

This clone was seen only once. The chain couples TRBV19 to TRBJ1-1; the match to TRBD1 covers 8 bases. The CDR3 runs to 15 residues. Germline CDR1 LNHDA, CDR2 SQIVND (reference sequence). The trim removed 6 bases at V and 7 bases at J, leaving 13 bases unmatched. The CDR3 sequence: CASSRLGQAVGEAFF. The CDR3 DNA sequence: TGTGCCAGTAGCAGATTGGGACAGGCCGTCGGTGAAGCTTTCTTT.

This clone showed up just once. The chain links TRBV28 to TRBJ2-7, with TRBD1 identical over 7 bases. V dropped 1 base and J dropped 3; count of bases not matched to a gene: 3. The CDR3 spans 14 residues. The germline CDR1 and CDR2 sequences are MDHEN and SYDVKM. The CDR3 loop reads CASSLSGGGYEQYF. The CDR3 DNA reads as TGTGCCAGCAGTTTATCAGGGGGTGGCTACGAGCAGTACTTC.

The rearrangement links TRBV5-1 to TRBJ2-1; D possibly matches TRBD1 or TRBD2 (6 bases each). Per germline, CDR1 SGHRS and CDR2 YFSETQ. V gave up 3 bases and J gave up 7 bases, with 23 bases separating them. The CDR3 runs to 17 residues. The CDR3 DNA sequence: TGCGCCAGCAGCTCCCCCTCGGGACACCTGGGGGGAAATGAGCAGTTCTTC. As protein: CASSSPSGHLGGNEQFF.

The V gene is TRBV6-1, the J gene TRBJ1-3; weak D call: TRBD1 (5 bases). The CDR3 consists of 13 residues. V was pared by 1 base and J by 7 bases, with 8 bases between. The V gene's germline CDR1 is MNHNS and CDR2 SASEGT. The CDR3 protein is CASSEEGPNTIYF. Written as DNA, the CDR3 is TGTGCCAGCAGTGAAGAGGGGCCGAACACCATATATTTT.

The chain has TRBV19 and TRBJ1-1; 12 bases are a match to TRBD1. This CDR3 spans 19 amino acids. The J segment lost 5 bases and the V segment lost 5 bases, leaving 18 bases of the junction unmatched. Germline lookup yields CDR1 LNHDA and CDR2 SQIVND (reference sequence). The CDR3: CASSPVPGTGGKLRTEAFF. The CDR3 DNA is TGTGCCAGTAGTCCAGTACCCGGGACAGGGGGCAAATTGAGGACTGAAGCTTTCTTT.

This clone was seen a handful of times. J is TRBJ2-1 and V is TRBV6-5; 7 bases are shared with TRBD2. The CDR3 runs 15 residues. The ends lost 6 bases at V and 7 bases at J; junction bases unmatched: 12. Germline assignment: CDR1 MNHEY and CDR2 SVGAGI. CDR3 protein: CASSRGAGVSNEQFF. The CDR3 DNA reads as TGTGCCAGCAGCCGAGGGGCGGGGGTCTCTAATGAGCAGTTCTTC.

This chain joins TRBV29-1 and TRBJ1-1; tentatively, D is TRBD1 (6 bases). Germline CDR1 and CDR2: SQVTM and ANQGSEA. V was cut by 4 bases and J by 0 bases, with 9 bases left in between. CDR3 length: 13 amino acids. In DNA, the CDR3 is TGCAGCGTTGTCAGGGGTGTGAACACTGAAGCTTTCTTT. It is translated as CSVVRGVNTEAFF.

As DNA, the CDR3 is TGTGCCAGCAGCTTAGATTCCCAGAACACTGAAGCTTTCTTT. This encodes CASSLDSQNTEAFF. The rearrangement uses TRBV11-3 and TRBJ1-1; D not resolved. With 0 bases removed from V and 1 base from J, the gap between germline ends came to 6 bases. The CDR3 loop spans 14 amino acids. Looked up from germline, CDR1 is SGHNT and CDR2 is YENEEA.